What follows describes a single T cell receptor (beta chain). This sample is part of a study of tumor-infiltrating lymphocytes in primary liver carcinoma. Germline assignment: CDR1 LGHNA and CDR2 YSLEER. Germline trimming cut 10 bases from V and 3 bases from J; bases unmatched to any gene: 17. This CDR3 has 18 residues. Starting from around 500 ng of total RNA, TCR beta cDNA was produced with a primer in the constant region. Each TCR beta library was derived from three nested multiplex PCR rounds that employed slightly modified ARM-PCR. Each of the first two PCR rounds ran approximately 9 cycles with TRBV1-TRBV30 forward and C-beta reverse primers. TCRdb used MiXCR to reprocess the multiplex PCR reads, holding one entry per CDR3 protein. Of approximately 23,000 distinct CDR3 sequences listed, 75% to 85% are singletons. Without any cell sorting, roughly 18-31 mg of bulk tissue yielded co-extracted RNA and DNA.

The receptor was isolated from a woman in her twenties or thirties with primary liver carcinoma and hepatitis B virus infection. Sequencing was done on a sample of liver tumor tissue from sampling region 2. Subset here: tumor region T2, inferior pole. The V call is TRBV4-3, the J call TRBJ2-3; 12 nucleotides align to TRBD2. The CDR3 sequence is CATNQDGLAGGPTDTQYF. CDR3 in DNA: TGCGCCACCAACCAAGATGGTCTAGCGGGAGGGCCAACAGATACGCAGTATTTT.